These 23 T cell receptor beta chains originate from one sample sequenced in a study of shared clonotypes between healthy human individuals (dated by TCRdb to the early 2020s). To prepare the library, the immunoSEQ multiplex PCR assay was applied. Not all clones reach the TCRdb copy of this immuneACCESS table, which keeps in-frame sequences only. Checked studies attribute under half of the gap to unresolved V genes and leave the rest unexplained. The sample records roughly 500,000 clones, around 96% of which are singletons. The top ten hold around 0.067% of the sample. The sample taken for sequencing was naive CD4+ T cells sorted from blood. The cell subset or site label on this specimen signifies: CD45RA+ positively selected. The receptors here all came from a woman aged 25 to 39 in good health.

This chain joins TRBV10-3 and TRBJ1-2, with unresolved D. Germline lookup yields CDR1 ENHRY and CDR2 SYGVKD. The CDR3 length is 15 residues. V was clipped by 0 bases and J by 8 bases, with 16 bases between them. CDR3 protein: CAISESGGATKGYTF. The CDR3 region has the DNA TGTGCCATCAGTGAGTCAGGAGGCGCTACTAAAGGCTACACCTTC.

The chain combines TRBV10-2 with TRBJ2-3, with 8 nucleotides matching TRBD2. CDR3 length: 15 residues. Germline CDR1 and CDR2: WSHSY and SAAADI. Germline trimming cut 7 bases from V and 6 bases from J; bases unmatched to any gene: 12. The CDR3 sequence is CASNQGLGVRDTQYF. The CDR3, as DNA: TGCGCCAGCAACCAGGGACTAGGGGTTAGGGATACGCAGTATTTT.

The chain recombines TRBV11-2 with TRBJ2-7, with 12 bases aligning to TRBD1. V was pared by 5 bases and J by 7 bases, with 12 bases of the junction left unmatched. CDR1 is SGHAT, CDR2 FQNNGV, per germline. The CDR3 runs 16 residues. CDR3: CASSRSPGQGAREQYF. The CDR3 DNA sequence: TGTGCCAGCAGCCGTTCTCCGGGACAGGGGGCTAGGGAGCAGTACTTC. The complete variable domain, with remaining parts taken from reference TRBV11-2 and TRBJ2-7, reads EAGVAQSPRYKIIEKRQSVAFWCNPISGHATLYWYQQILGQGPKLLIQFQNNGVVDDSQLPKDRFSAERLKGVDSTLKIQPAKLEDSAVYLCASSRSPGQGAREQYFGPGTRLTVT.

The J gene is TRBJ1-1, the V gene TRBV25-1; D unclear. Trimming cost V 9 bases and J 3 bases, with 17 bases left between them. Germline loops: CDR1 MGHDK, CDR2 SYGVNS. The CDR3 contains 14 residues. This chain's CDR3 is CASIPPGRDTEAFF. In DNA, the CDR3 is TGTGCCAGTATTCCCCCGGGGAGGGACACTGAAGCTTTCTTT.

V gene TRBV10-1 combines with J gene TRBJ1-3; 7 positions match TRBD1. Germline CDR1 and CDR2: WNHNN and SYGVQD (reference sequence). The CDR3 loop spans 15 amino acids. Trimming at V came to 2 bases and at J to 2 bases, leaving 3 bases not matched to a gene. CDR3 loop: CASSEDRAPGNTIYF. The CDR3 DNA sequence: TGCGCCAGCAGTGAGGACAGGGCCCCTGGAAACACCATATATTTT.

The chain is built from TRBV19 and TRBJ1-4; 8 nucleotides match TRBD1. Germline values: CDR1 LNHDA, CDR2 SQIVND (reference sequence). The CDR3 covers 14 residues. The trim removed 8 bases at V and 4 bases at J, leaving 6 bases unmatched. The CDR3 protein is CASFRTGSNEKLFF. DNA of the CDR3: TGTGCCAGTTTCCGGACAGGGAGTAATGAAAAACTGTTTTTT.

This sequence joins TRBV30 and TRBJ1-1; 7 nucleotides align to TRBD1. CDR1 is GTSNPN, CDR2 SVGIG, per germline (reference sequence). This CDR3 region has 13 residues. V trimming: 4 bases; J trimming: 3 bases; junction bases outside the gene matches: 5. The CDR3 region is CAWNRQGDTEAFF. The CDR3 coding sequence is TGTGCCTGGAACAGACAGGGAGACACTGAAGCTTTCTTT.

This sequence joins TRBV28 and TRBJ1-2, with 8 bases fitting TRBD1. Germline V gene lookup returns CDR1 MDHEN and CDR2 SYDVKM. Trimming cost V 3 bases and J 7 bases; bases outside gene matches: 1. The CDR3 runs to 12 residues. The CDR3: CASSLDRAGYTF. CDR3 sequence (DNA): TGTGCCAGCAGTTTGGACAGGGCTGGCTACACCTTC.

The chain joins TRBV5-1 to TRBJ1-5; D is undetermined. This CDR3 has 15 amino acids. V gave up 0 bases and J gave up 0 bases, with 7 bases separating them. Germline CDR1 is SGHRS and CDR2 is YFSETQ. The CDR3 here is CASSLGGLSNQPQHF. CDR3 nucleotides: TGCGCCAGCAGCTTGGGAGGACTTAGCAATCAGCCCCAGCATTTT.

This rearrangement joins TRBV2 to TRBJ2-1, with 10 bases fitting TRBD2. Trimming removed 6 bases from V and 10 bases from J; junction bases left unmatched: 12. This CDR3 has 15 residues. Germline CDR1 SNHLY, CDR2 FYNNEI. The CDR3 region is CASSGGLAAQWEQFF. The CDR3 DNA is TGTGCCAGCAGCGGTGGACTAGCGGCTCAATGGGAGCAGTTCTTC.

The rearrangement uses TRBV28 and TRBJ1-4; 8 bases agree with TRBD1. The CDR3 runs 14 residues. Trimming removed 4 bases from V and 8 bases from J; junction bases left unmatched: 6. Germline lookup yields CDR1 MDHEN and CDR2 SYDVKM. CDR3 residues: CASSSTGDGEKLFF. The CDR3 DNA sequence: TGTGCCAGCAGTTCGACAGGGGACGGCGAAAAACTGTTTTTT.

This chain connects TRBV2 to TRBJ2-5, with TRBD1 matching 8 bases. Per the germline V gene, CDR1 is SNHLY and CDR2 is FYNNEI. This CDR3 region has 14 residues. The CDR3, as DNA: TGTGCTACCCGGCCCGGGACAGGAGGAGAGACCCAGTACTTC. It encodes CATRPGTGGETQYF.

The chain employs TRBV4-2 and TRBJ2-7, with 7 bases fitting TRBD1. With 5 bases clipped from V and 6 bases from J, the junction kept 1 base outside the gene matches. The CDR3 sequence is 11 residues long. CDR1 and CDR2 (germline): LGHNA, YNFKEQ. Here the CDR3 DNA reads TGTGCCAGCAGCGCAGGGGGCGAGCAGTACTTC. Amino acid sequence: CASSAGGEQYF.

The chain carries TRBV28 and TRBJ1-3; 7 nucleotides align to TRBD1. This CDR3 has 13 residues. Germline lookup yields CDR1 MDHEN and CDR2 SYDVKM. The V and J ends lost 6 bases and 9 bases, in that order; junction bases with no gene match: 8. Written as DNA, the CDR3 is TGTGCCAGCAGACCAACAGGGGATGGCACCATATATTTT. This translates into CASRPTGDGTIYF.

This rearrangement joins TRBV28 to TRBJ2-5; D is unresolved. The J call may be faulty, since TRBJ2-7 better matches the DNA end. CDR1 and CDR2 (germline): MDHEN, SYDVKM. CDR3 size: 12 residues. The CDR3 sequence: CASSLTSYEQYF. The CDR3 DNA reads TGTGCCAGCAGCCTTACCTCCTACGAGCAGTACTTC.

This sequence joins TRBV29-1 and TRBJ2-7; no reliable D call. Looked up from germline, CDR1 is SQVTM and CDR2 is ANQGSEA. V shed 6 bases and J shed 2 bases, with 8 bases lying between them. The length of the CDR3 is 11 residues. The CDR3 DNA reads TGCAGCGTGAGCCAGGCCTACGAGCAGTACTTC. Translation: CSVSQAYEQYF.

This sequence joins TRBV5-6 and TRBJ1-2; D is uncertain. The CDR3 covers 11 residues. Trimming left V 3 bases short and J 6 bases short, with 6 bases between. Per the germline V gene, CDR1 is SGHDT and CDR2 is YYEEEE. CDR3 sequence (DNA): TGTGCCAGCAGCTCGGTTGATGGCTACACCTTC. It yields the protein CASSSVDGYTF.

V is TRBV28 and J is TRBJ1-2, with 11 bases that match TRBD1. V lost 3 bases to trimming and J lost 7 bases; unmatched junction nucleotides: 1. CDR1 and CDR2 (germline): MDHEN, SYDVKM. This CDR3 contains 13 residues. The CDR3 nucleotides are TGTGCCAGCAGTTTGGACAGGGGGCCTGGCTACACCTTC. This encodes CASSLDRGPGYTF.

V gene TRBV6-5 combines with J gene TRBJ1-5, with 7 bases that match TRBD1. Germline V lookup: CDR1 MNHEY, CDR2 SVGAGI. V was pared by 5 bases and J by 0 bases, with 4 bases of the junction left unmatched. This CDR3 has 15 residues. The CDR3 protein is CASSRQGYSNQPQHF. The DNA of the CDR3 is TGTGCCAGCAGTAGACAGGGATATAGCAATCAGCCCCAGCATTTT.

The chain is built from TRBV6-1 and TRBJ1-1; tentatively, D is TRBD1 (5 bases). V dropped 10 bases and J dropped 0 bases, with 18 bases sitting between them. The germline CDR1 and CDR2 sequences are MNHNS and SASEGT. This CDR3 has 15 residues. In DNA, the CDR3 is TGTGCCACCCTCAGGGAGATGAACATGAACACTGAAGCTTTCTTT. Amino acid sequence: CATLREMNMNTEAFF.

The genes are TRBV6-6 and TRBJ1-5, with D maybe TRBD1 (5 bases). This CDR3 contains 13 residues. Germline assignment: CDR1 MNHNY and CDR2 SVGAGI (reference sequence). The ends were cut back, 10 bases at V and 1 base at J, with 11 bases in the middle. In DNA form, the CDR3 reads TGTGCCACCCGGGGGGGGAGCAATCAGCCCCAGCATTTT. Translated, it gives CATRGGSNQPQHF.

The chain couples TRBV18 to TRBJ2-5; D remains ambiguous. The CDR3 totals 12 residues. The V gene lost 5 bases and the J gene lost 5 bases, with 9 bases spanning the gap. Germline V gene data show CDR1 as KGHSH and CDR2 as LQKENI. The CDR3 region has the DNA TGTGCCAGCTCAAGCATGGTCGAGACCCAGTACTTC. Translated: CASSSMVETQYF.

The V call is TRBV28, the J call TRBJ1-1; no reliable D call. Germline V gene data show CDR1 as MDHEN and CDR2 as SYDVKM. The CDR3 has 13 residues. V was cut by 6 bases and J by 2 bases, with 10 bases left in between. This CDR3 is CASSKSGNTEAFF. The CDR3 DNA follows: TGTGCCAGCAGCAAATCGGGCAACACTGAAGCTTTCTTT. Combining the CDR3 with reference TRBV28 and TRBJ1-1 gives the whole variable domain DVKVTQSSRYLVKRTGEKVFLECVQDMDHENMFWYRQDPGLGLRLIYFSYDVKMKEKGDIPEGYSVSREKKERFSLILESASTNQTSMYLCASSKSGNTEAFFGQGTRLTVV.